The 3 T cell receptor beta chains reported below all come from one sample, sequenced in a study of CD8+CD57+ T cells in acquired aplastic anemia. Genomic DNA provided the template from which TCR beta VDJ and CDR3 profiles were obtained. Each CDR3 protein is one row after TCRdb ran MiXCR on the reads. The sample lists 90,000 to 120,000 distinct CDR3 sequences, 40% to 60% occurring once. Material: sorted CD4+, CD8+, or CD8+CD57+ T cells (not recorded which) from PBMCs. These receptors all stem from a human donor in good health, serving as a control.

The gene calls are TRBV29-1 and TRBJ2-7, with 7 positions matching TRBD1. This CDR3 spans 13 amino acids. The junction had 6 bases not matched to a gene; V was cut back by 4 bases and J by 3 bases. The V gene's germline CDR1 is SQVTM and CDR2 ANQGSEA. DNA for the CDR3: TGCAGCGTTGGTGAGGGACAGTACTACGAGCAGTACTTC. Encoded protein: CSVGEGQYYEQYF.

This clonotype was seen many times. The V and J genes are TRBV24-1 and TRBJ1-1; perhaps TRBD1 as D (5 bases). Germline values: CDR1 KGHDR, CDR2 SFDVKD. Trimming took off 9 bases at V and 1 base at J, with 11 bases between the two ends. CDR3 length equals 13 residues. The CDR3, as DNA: TGTGCCACCCAGGGACTCACGAACACTGAAGCTTTCTTT. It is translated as CATQGLTNTEAFF.

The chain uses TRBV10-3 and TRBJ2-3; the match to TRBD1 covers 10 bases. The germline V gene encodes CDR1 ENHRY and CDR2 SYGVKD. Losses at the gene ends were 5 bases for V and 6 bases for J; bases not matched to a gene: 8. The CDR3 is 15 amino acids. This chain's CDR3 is CAISSGTGEGDTQYF. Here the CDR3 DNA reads TGTGCCATCAGTTCCGGGACAGGGGAAGGGGATACGCAGTATTTT.